These 21 T cell receptor beta chains were sequenced from one sample in a study of cytomegalovirus exposure and HLA in healthy donors. Use of 60 Vbeta and 13 Jbeta primers characterized the PCR. Produced via immunoSEQ multiplex PCR; TCRdb's table is partial and in-frame only. The sample records 150,000 or so clones, 75% being singletons. The sample consisted of PBMCs. All receptors come from a man aged 40-55 years in good health and CMV-seronegative.

This clone was seen only a few times. The chain links TRBV10-1 to TRBJ2-7; 8 bases agree with TRBD2. The J segment lost 0 bases and the V segment lost 0 bases, leaving 4 bases of the junction unmatched. The CDR3 spans 16 residues. Germline lookup yields CDR1 WNHNN and CDR2 SYGVQD (reference sequence). The CDR3 protein is CASSESGGDPSYEQYF. CDR3 sequence (DNA): TGCGCCAGCAGTGAGTCCGGGGGGGACCCCTCCTACGAGCAGTACTTC.

The J gene is TRBJ2-7, the V gene TRBV2, with 11 bases matching TRBD1. V lost 6 bases and J lost 5; bases outside the gene matches: 9. Germline loops: CDR1 SNHLY, CDR2 FYNNEI. This CDR3 is 15 amino acids long. The CDR3 DNA reads TGTGCCAGCAGGAGACAGGGGACAGGGGGGAACGAGCAGTACTTC. This codes for CASRRQGTGGNEQYF.

The chain uses TRBV7-3 and TRBJ2-5, with D tentatively TRBD2 (6 bases). This CDR3 is 13 amino acids long. Trimming took 5 bases from V and 5 from J, leaving 12 bases between them. Germline V gene lookup returns CDR1 SGHTA and CDR2 FQGTGA. The CDR3: CASSSSSAETQYF. For the CDR3, the DNA is TGTGCCAGCAGCAGCTCTAGCGCGGAGACCCAGTACTTC.

This clone was picked up a small number of times. The chain joins TRBV7-2 to TRBJ2-1; the D gene is possibly TRBD1 (6 bases). Looked up from germline, CDR1 is SGHTA and CDR2 is FQGNSA. CDR3 size: 15 residues. V was shortened by 5 bases and J by 10 bases, with 21 bases between the two germline ends. CDR3 sequence (DNA): TGTGCCAGCAGCCAAACTGGGGGCCGGTATGCGGAGCAGTTCTTC. Residues: CASSQTGGRYAEQFF.

The V call is TRBV7-3, the J call TRBJ1-1; D perhaps matches TRBD1 (5 bases). Germline V CDR1 and CDR2: SGHTA, FQGTGA. This CDR3 region has 13 residues. The V end lost 4 bases, the J end lost 5 bases, and 11 bases lay between the germline ends. The CDR3 region has the DNA TGTGCCAGCAGCTATTCGGGGGGGACTGAAGCTTTCTTT. Translated, it gives CASSYSGGTEAFF.

The chain combines TRBV19 with TRBJ1-6; no clear D. This CDR3 is 17 amino acids long. Trimming pared 5 bases from V and 8 bases from J, leaving 22 bases between. Germline V gene lookup returns CDR1 LNHDA and CDR2 SQIVND (reference sequence). For the CDR3, the DNA is TGTGCCAGTAGTCAACTTTCAGGATGGAACCAAGATTCACCCCTCCACTTT. Amino acids: CASSQLSGWNQDSPLHF.

The chain employs TRBV14 and TRBJ2-7; D gene unclear. The CDR3 is 15 amino acids. Between the trimmed V and J ends, which lost 5 bases and 7 bases, there was a span of 21 bases. Germline loops: CDR1 SGHDN, CDR2 FVKESK. The CDR3 loop reads CASSSRLNDPREQYF. In nucleotides, the CDR3 is TGTGCCAGCAGCTCCCGACTGAATGATCCGCGGGAGCAGTACTTC. Full variable domain (missing parts from reference TRBV14 and TRBJ2-7): EAGVTQFPSHSVIEKGQTVTLRCDPISGHDNLYWYRRVMGKEIKFLLHFVKESKQDESGMPNNRFLAERTGGTYSTLKVQPAELEDSGVYFCASSSRLNDPREQYFGPGTRLTVT.

The rearrangement uses TRBV7-2 and TRBJ2-5, with D perhaps matching TRBD1 (6 bases). The last part of the DNA fits TRBJ2-7 better; the J call may be wrong. Germline assignment: CDR1 SGHTA and CDR2 FQGNSA. The CDR3 extends over 15 amino acids. The CDR3 DNA is TGTGCCAGCAGCTTGAACTTTAGGGGGTCCTACGAGCAGTACTTC. Protein: CASSLNFRGSYEQYF.

The chain recombines TRBV2 with TRBJ1-4; no definite D call. Germline CDR1 is SNHLY and CDR2 is FYNNEI. The CDR3 length is 13 residues. V shed 4 bases and J shed 5 bases, with 8 bases lying between them. The CDR3 spells CASSGTDNEKLFF. The CDR3 nucleotides read TGTGCCAGCAGTGGTACAGACAATGAAAAACTGTTTTTT. Using reference TRBV2 and TRBJ1-4 for the parts outside the CDR3, the full variable domain is EPEVTQTPSHQVTQMGQEVILRCVPISNHLYFYWYRQILGQKVEFLVSFYNNEISEKSEIFDDQFSVERPDGSNFTLKIRSTKLEDSAMYFCASSGTDNEKLFFGSGTQLSVL.

This clone has just a few counts. The chain recombines TRBV7-6 with TRBJ1-1; D is ambiguous. This CDR3 comprises 14 residues. The germline V gene has CDR1 SGHVS and CDR2 FNYEAQ. Trimming left V 1 base short and J 2 bases short, with 8 bases between. CDR3 DNA sequence: TGTGCCAGCAGCTTAGGTTATTCCAACACTGAAGCTTTCTTT. The encoded protein is CASSLGYSNTEAFF.

The chain couples TRBV5-5 to TRBJ2-7; D is uncertain. The CDR3 has 12 amino acids. Germline assignment: CDR1 SGHKS and CDR2 YYEKEE (reference sequence). V was pared by 4 bases and J by 5 bases, with 10 bases between. CDR3 sequence: CASSPLADEQYV. The CDR3 DNA sequence: TGTGCCAGCAGCCCATTAGCAGACGAGCAGTACGTC.

The chain joins TRBV5-1 to TRBJ1-3; D call uncertain. CDR1 SGHRS and CDR2 YFSETQ come from the germline V gene. Between the trimmed V and J ends, which lost 4 bases and 0 bases, there was a span of 14 bases. CDR3 length: 16 amino acids. DNA for the CDR3: TGCGCCAGCAGCCTGGTGAGCATCGACTCTGGAAACACCATATATTTT. Its translation is CASSLVSIDSGNTIYF. Complete variable domain (other parts from reference TRBV5-1 and TRBJ1-3): KAGVTQTPRYLIKTRGQQVTLSCSPISGHRSVSWYQQTPGQGLQFLFEYFSETQRNKGNFPGRFSGRQFSNSRSEMNVSTLELGDSALYLCASSLVSIDSGNTIYFGEGSWLTVV.

The chain couples TRBV5-6 to TRBJ2-3; 9 bases fit TRBD1. Germline trimming cut 4 bases from V and 4 bases from J; bases unmatched to any gene: 7. Per germline, CDR1 SGHDT and CDR2 YYEEEE. The CDR3 has 15 amino acids. CDR3 sequence: CASSRDREAPDTQYF. CDR3 DNA: TGTGCCAGCAGCCGGGACAGGGAGGCCCCAGATACGCAGTATTTT.

The J gene is TRBJ1-3, the V gene TRBV28; TRBD1 matches 9 bases. Germline CDR1 and CDR2: MDHEN and SYDVKM. J was trimmed by 0 bases and V by 4 bases; bases with no gene match: 13. The CDR3 is 19 amino acids. The chain's CDR3 is CASSSWTGAEENSGNTIYF. The CDR3 nucleotides read TGTGCCAGCAGTTCGTGGACAGGGGCGGAGGAAAACTCTGGAAACACCATATATTTT. Full variable domain (remainder filled in from reference TRBV28 and TRBJ1-3): DVKVTQSSRYLVKRTGEKVFLECVQDMDHENMFWYRQDPGLGLRLIYFSYDVKMKEKGDIPEGYSVSREKKERFSLILESASTNQTSMYLCASSSWTGAEENSGNTIYFGEGSWLTVV.

V gene TRBV19 combines with J gene TRBJ2-5; 8 bases line up with TRBD1. The CDR3 consists of 15 residues. Trimming removed 1 base from V and 5 bases from J; junction bases left unmatched: 6. Germline V lookup: CDR1 LNHDA, CDR2 SQIVND (reference sequence). The CDR3 is CASSIGGRGPETQYF. In DNA, the CDR3 is TGTGCCAGTAGTATAGGGGGCAGGGGGCCCGAGACCCAGTACTTC.

The rearrangement links TRBV7-9 to TRBJ1-1; TRBD1 is a possible D gene (6 bases). V lost 6 bases and J lost 4, with 12 bases in between. The CDR3 extends over 13 amino acids. Germline CDR1 is SEHNR and CDR2 is FQNEAQ (reference sequence). CDR3 residues: CASSSQGATEAFF. As DNA, the CDR3 is TGTGCCAGCAGTTCACAGGGTGCCACTGAAGCTTTCTTT.

The CDR3 loop is CASSSAQGAFSNQPQHF. The CDR3 region has the DNA TGTGCCAGCAGCTCAGCCCAGGGGGCATTTAGCAATCAGCCCCAGCATTTT. The chain uses TRBV7-9 and TRBJ1-5; 8 bases fit TRBD1. Per germline, CDR1 SEHNR and CDR2 FQNEAQ (reference sequence). The CDR3 has 17 amino acids. After removal of 4 bases from V and 0 bases from J, the junction contained 8 bases not matched to a gene. The whole variable domain, remainder taken from reference TRBV7-9 and TRBJ1-5, is DTGVSQNPRHKITKRGQNVTFRCDPISEHNRLYWYRQTLGQGPEFLTYFQNEAQLEKSRLLSDRFSAERPKGSFSTLEIQRTEQGDSAMYLCASSSAQGAFSNQPQHFGDGTRLSIL.

The V call is TRBV7-3, the J call TRBJ1-1, with TRBD1 matching over 9 bases. This CDR3 is 17 amino acids long. Germline V CDR1 and CDR2: SGHTA, FQGTGA. Germline trimming cut 4 bases from V and 4 bases from J; bases unmatched to any gene: 13. The CDR3 nucleotides read TGTGCCAGCAGCTCACAGGGGGCGAGTGGCCTAGTCACTGAAGCTTTCTTT. It yields the protein CASSSQGASGLVTEAFF.

The chain has TRBV7-9 and TRBJ2-7, with D perhaps TRBD2 (6 bases). Trimming took off 5 bases at V and 3 bases at J, with 26 bases between the two ends. The germline V gene encodes CDR1 SEHNR and CDR2 FQNEAQ (reference sequence). The CDR3 runs to 18 residues. The chain's CDR3 is CASSPRATVSGGNYEQYF. The CDR3 bases are TGTGCCAGCAGCCCCCGAGCGACAGTTAGCGGCGGGAACTACGAGCAGTACTTC. The full variable domain, its missing parts supplied by reference TRBV7-9 and TRBJ2-7, is DTGVSQNPRHKITKRGQNVTFRCDPISEHNRLYWYRQTLGQGPEFLTYFQNEAQLEKSRLLSDRFSAERPKGSFSTLEIQRTEQGDSAMYLCASSPRATVSGGNYEQYFGPGTRLTVT.

This clone has only one observation. V is TRBV27 and J is TRBJ2-7, with D maybe TRBD1 (6 bases). This CDR3 contains 14 residues. Germline CDR1 MNHEY, CDR2 SMNVEV (reference sequence). V was trimmed by 3 bases and J by 1 base, leaving 10 bases between them. The CDR3 is CASSFTQGSYEQYF. The CDR3 region has the DNA TGTGCCAGCAGTTTCACACAGGGTTCCTACGAGCAGTACTTC.

The chain joins TRBV29-1 to TRBJ2-1; no firm D call. Per the germline V gene, CDR1 is SQVTM and CDR2 is ANQGSEA. Trimming removed 2 bases at V and 14 bases at J, with 19 bases between. The length of the CDR3 is 13 residues. Written as DNA, the CDR3 is TGCAGCGTTGAAAGGTTTCTCGGGTCATCTAAGTTCTTC. Residues: CSVERFLGSSKFF.